A single sample is the source of the 29 T cell receptor beta chains below, sequenced in a study of cytomegalovirus exposure and HLA in healthy donors. PCR amplification relied on 60 Vbeta primers (plus 13 Jbeta primers). Using immunoSEQ multiplex PCR, the repertoire was profiled, and TCRdb retains in-frame clones only, with some absent. The sample has 150,000 to 200,000 clones, 75% to 90% seen once. The source material was PBMCs. The origin of the receptors is a woman between 50 and 59 years old in good health and CMV-seropositive.

The rearrangement uses TRBV5-1 and TRBJ1-4; 7 positions match TRBD1. CDR3 length: 14 amino acids. Germline V gene data show CDR1 as SGHRS and CDR2 as YFSETQ. After removal of 2 bases from V and 2 bases from J, the junction contained 0 bases not matched to a gene. DNA for the CDR3: TGCGCCAGCAGCTTACAGGGGACTAATGAAAAACTGTTTTTT. It is translated as CASSLQGTNEKLFF.

This clone was picked up one time. The chain couples TRBV4-3 to TRBJ2-2, with 8 positions matching TRBD1. The CDR3 consists of 17 residues. Germline CDR1 reads LGHNA; CDR2 reads YSLEER. Losses at the gene ends were 1 base for V and 6 bases for J; bases not matched to a gene: 10. CDR3 sequence (DNA): TGCGCCAGCAGCCAAGGGGGACAGGCCTCAAGAGCCGGGGAGCTGTTTTTT. Its translation: CASSQGGQASRAGELFF.

This chain's CDR3 is CASSWVGLGSYNEQFF. The CDR3 bases are TGTGCCAGCAGCTGGGTAGGGTTAGGGAGCTACAATGAGCAGTTCTTC. The rearrangement links TRBV5-6 to TRBJ2-1; D may be TRBD2 (5 bases). This CDR3 has 16 amino acids. Trimming left V 3 bases short and J 3 bases short, with 16 bases between. CDR1 is SGHDT, CDR2 YYEEEE, per germline.

The chain links TRBV4-3 to TRBJ1-2, with a weak D call TRBD1 (6 bases). Trimming left V 3 bases short and J 8 bases short, with 19 bases between. The CDR3 is made up of 15 amino acids. Per germline, CDR1 LGHNA and CDR2 YSLEER. DNA of the CDR3: TGCGCCAGCAGCCAGATACAGGGAGGGTTAAGCGGCTACACCTTC. Translating it yields CASSQIQGGLSGYTF.

This chain links TRBV7-9 with TRBJ1-3; no clear D. CDR1 is SEHNR, CDR2 FQNEAQ, per germline (reference sequence). The CDR3 is 14 residues long. Trimming left V 6 bases short and J 2 bases short, with 11 bases between. Here the CDR3 DNA reads TGTGCCAGCAGTCCACATGAAACTGGAAACACCATATATTTT. It is translated as CASSPHETGNTIYF. Full variable domain (outside the CDR3, taken from reference TRBV7-9 and TRBJ1-3): DTGVSQNPRHKITKRGQNVTFRCDPISEHNRLYWYRQTLGQGPEFLTYFQNEAQLEKSRLLSDRFSAERPKGSFSTLEIQRTEQGDSAMYLCASSPHETGNTIYFGEGSWLTVV.

This clone came up a few times. The rearrangement uses TRBV11-3 and TRBJ1-4; D is possibly TRBD1 (5 bases). The CDR3 sequence is 14 residues long. V dropped 5 bases and J dropped 3 bases, with 10 bases sitting between them. Germline V lookup: CDR1 SGHNT, CDR2 YENEEA. This CDR3 reads CASSHGGANEKLFF. The DNA for the CDR3 is TGTGCCAGCAGCCATGGGGGGGCTAATGAAAAACTGTTTTTT.

The count of this clone is one. The chain is built from TRBV6-5 and TRBJ2-5; perhaps TRBD2 as D (6 bases). This CDR3 comprises 13 residues. The V gene's germline CDR1 is MNHEY and CDR2 SVGAGI. V was pared by 4 bases and J by 4 bases, with 10 bases between. The CDR3 loop reads CASSSVGGETQYF. The CDR3 DNA sequence: TGTGCCAGCAGTTCCGTGGGGGGAGAGACCCAGTACTTC.

V is TRBV6-5 and J is TRBJ2-7; TRBD2 might be the D (5 bases). The CDR3 extends over 12 amino acids. Trimming pared 5 bases from V and 8 bases from J, leaving 13 bases between. CDR1 and CDR2 (germline): MNHEY, SVGAGI. The CDR3 is CASSEAVGKQYF. The DNA of the CDR3 is TGTGCCAGCAGTGAAGCGGTGGGAAAGCAGTACTTC.

The V and J genes are TRBV5-4 and TRBJ2-7; 9 bases agree with TRBD1. The CDR3 is 12 residues long. The V gene's germline CDR1 is SGHNT and CDR2 YYREEE (reference sequence). J lost 5 bases, V lost 4 bases, and 1 base had no gene match. CDR3 sequence: CASSRDRDEQYF. DNA of the CDR3: TGTGCCAGCAGCCGGGACAGGGACGAGCAGTACTTC.

The count of this clone is one. The chain recombines TRBV5-6 with TRBJ1-4, with D maybe TRBD1 (5 bases). The CDR3 loop spans 14 amino acids. Trimming took off 3 bases at V and 2 bases at J, with 8 bases between the two ends. Germline values: CDR1 SGHDT, CDR2 YYEEEE. CDR3 protein: CASSSGWTNEKLFF. The CDR3 nucleotides read TGTGCCAGCAGCTCAGGGTGGACTAATGAAAAACTGTTTTTT.

The genes are TRBV19 and TRBJ1-6; D call uncertain. The V and J ends lost 5 bases and 4 bases respectively, with 12 bases between them. The CDR3 spans 15 residues. From germline, CDR1 is LNHDA and CDR2 SQIVND (reference sequence). As DNA, the CDR3 is TGTGCCAGTAGTTCGGCGGCGGTATATAATTCACCCCTCCACTTT. Translating it yields CASSSAAVYNSPLHF.

V gene TRBV2 combines with J gene TRBJ1-1; D gene uncertain. Germline loops: CDR1 SNHLY, CDR2 FYNNEI. The CDR3 is made up of 13 amino acids. V was shortened by 7 bases and J by 2 bases, with 11 bases between the two germline ends. CDR3 protein: CASTAAGNTEAFF. In DNA, the CDR3 is TGTGCCAGCACCGCAGCGGGCAACACTGAAGCTTTCTTT.

The V and J genes are TRBV5-1 and TRBJ1-2; 7 positions agree with TRBD1. V was pared by 4 bases and J by 4 bases, with 10 bases of the junction left unmatched. The CDR3 has 15 residues. Germline V gene sequence: CDR1 SGHRS, CDR2 YFSETQ. The DNA of the CDR3 is TGCGCCAGCAGCACGCGACAGGGATCCAGCTATGGCTACACCTTC. It yields the protein CASSTRQGSSYGYTF. The full variable domain, its missing parts supplied by reference TRBV5-1 and TRBJ1-2, is KAGVTQTPRYLIKTRGQQVTLSCSPISGHRSVSWYQQTPGQGLQFLFEYFSETQRNKGNFPGRFSGRQFSNSRSEMNVSTLELGDSALYLCASSTRQGSSYGYTFGSGTRLTVV.

About this clone: Germline and junction disagree at one end, which may indicate a read error. The V and J genes are TRBV30 and TRBJ2-1, with 8 bases lining up with TRBD2. This CDR3 comprises 12 residues. Germline CDR1 and CDR2: GTSNPN and SVGIG (reference sequence). As DNA, the CDR3 is TGTGCCTGGAGCGCCTCCCAAGGAGCGGGGGTCTTC. Translated: CAWSASQGAGVF.

The chain is built from TRBV4-2 and TRBJ1-2; TRBD1 agrees at 7 bases. CDR1 and CDR2 from the germline V gene are LGHNA and YNFKEQ. This CDR3 contains 15 residues. The trim removed 6 bases at V and 2 bases at J, leaving 9 bases unmatched. The CDR3 is CASRVTGQGNYGYTF. The CDR3 region has the DNA TGTGCCAGCAGGGTGACAGGGCAGGGGAACTATGGCTACACCTTC.

The chain has TRBV7-6 and TRBJ2-2, with 13 bases lining up with TRBD2. CDR3 length equals 17 residues. The junction had 5 bases not matched to a gene; V was cut back by 5 bases and J by 2 bases. The germline CDR1 and CDR2 sequences are SGHVS and FNYEAQ. The CDR3 sequence: CASSATSGGYNTGELFF. The CDR3 DNA follows: TGTGCCAGCAGCGCGACTAGCGGGGGGTACAACACCGGGGAGCTGTTTTTT.

This chain joins TRBV28 and TRBJ1-2; tentative D call: TRBD1 (6 bases). The CDR3 has 15 amino acids. Germline lookup yields CDR1 MDHEN and CDR2 SYDVKM. V gave up 3 bases and J gave up 1 base, with 12 bases separating them. The CDR3 DNA is TGTGCCAGCAGTTTGGGCGGGGGGCTTAACTATGGCTACACCTTC. This encodes CASSLGGGLNYGYTF.

The chain uses TRBV7-8 and TRBJ2-2; D unresolved. Germline V CDR1 and CDR2: SGHVS, FQNEAQ. CDR3 length equals 13 residues. Trimming pared 3 bases from V and 5 bases from J, leaving 7 bases between. This CDR3 is CASSLWQTGELFF. For the CDR3, the DNA is TGTGCCAGCAGCTTGTGGCAAACCGGGGAGCTGTTTTTT.

The V and J genes are TRBV5-1 and TRBJ2-3, with 8 nucleotides matching TRBD2. This CDR3 comprises 15 residues. Trimming removed 1 base from V and 1 base from J; junction bases left unmatched: 2. Germline lookup yields CDR1 SGHRS and CDR2 YFSETQ. The CDR3 spells CASSLQAGGTDTQYF. The CDR3 DNA reads as TGCGCCAGCAGCTTGCAAGCGGGAGGCACAGATACGCAGTATTTT.

The chain uses TRBV10-3 and TRBJ1-5, with D unclear. V lost 4 bases and J 7 bases, leaving 11 bases between the germline ends. This CDR3 has 13 amino acids. The germline V gene encodes CDR1 ENHRY and CDR2 SYGVKD. CDR3 sequence: CAISVEVDQPQHF. For the CDR3, the DNA is TGTGCCATCAGTGTGGAGGTGGACCAGCCCCAGCATTTT.

J is TRBJ2-7 and V is TRBV18; D not certain. This CDR3 spans 14 amino acids. V lost 5 bases and J lost 6, with 17 bases in between. CDR1 and CDR2 from the germline V gene are KGHSH and LQKENI. CDR3 DNA sequence: TGTGCCAGCTCAGCGGAAGACTCTGGTGTCGAGCAGTACTTC. Translated, it gives CASSAEDSGVEQYF.

This rearrangement joins TRBV7-9 to TRBJ2-7, with D possibly being TRBD2 (7 bases). Trimming removed 5 bases from V and 4 bases from J, with 18 bases in between. Germline V CDR1 and CDR2: SEHNR, FQNEAQ (reference sequence). The CDR3 runs 15 residues. CDR3 sequence reads: CASSPREGGGYEQYF. In nucleotides, the CDR3 is TGTGCCAGCAGCCCCCGGGAAGGGGGGGGGTACGAGCAGTACTTC.

The chain links TRBV7-3 to TRBJ2-7, with D perhaps matching TRBD1 (6 bases). The germline V and J ends were trimmed by 3 bases and 3 bases, with 12 bases remaining between them. The germline V gene encodes CDR1 SGHTA and CDR2 FQGTGA. This CDR3 has 14 amino acids. The CDR3 DNA follows: TGTGCCAGCAGCTTGACCGGGACAAACTACGAGCAGTACTTC. Translation gives CASSLTGTNYEQYF. The entire variable domain, with the rest obtained from reference TRBV7-3 and TRBJ2-7, is as follows: GAGVSQTPSNKVTEKGKYVELRCDPISGHTALYWYRQSLGQGPEFLIYFQGTGAADDSGLPNDRFFAVRPEGSVSTLKIQRTERGDSAVYLCASSLTGTNYEQYFGPGTRLTVT.

The chain has TRBV15 and TRBJ1-1; 7 positions agree with TRBD1. Germline CDR1 and CDR2: LNHNV and YYDKDF (reference sequence). V trimming: 1 base; J trimming: 4 bases; junction bases outside the gene matches: 6. The CDR3 has 15 residues. CDR3 amino acids: CATSRARGLRTEAFF. The CDR3 DNA follows: TGTGCCACCAGCAGAGCTAGGGGGCTTCGCACTGAAGCTTTCTTT.

The J gene is TRBJ2-1, the V gene TRBV30; 8 bases line up with TRBD1. Trimming at V came to 5 bases and at J to 13 bases, leaving 7 bases not matched to a gene. The germline gives CDR1 GTSNPN, CDR2 SVGIG (reference sequence). This CDR3 region has 11 residues. The CDR3 bases are TGTGCCTGGGGACAGGGTGGATCCCAGTTCTTC. This codes for CAWGQGGSQFF.

Only one count was recorded for this clone. The J gene is TRBJ2-5, the V gene TRBV2, with D tentatively TRBD2 (6 bases). In germline, CDR1 is SNHLY, CDR2 FYNNEI. CDR3 length: 16 amino acids. V dropped 0 bases and J dropped 6 bases, with 17 bases sitting between them. The CDR3 loop is CASSEARGGAGKTQYF. The CDR3 DNA reads TGTGCCAGCAGTGAAGCGCGGGGAGGTGCTGGAAAGACCCAGTACTTC.

This chain links TRBV4-3 with TRBJ1-4; D remains ambiguous. The CDR3 runs to 13 residues. CDR1 is LGHNA, CDR2 YSLEER, per germline. The ends were cut back, 1 base at V and 7 bases at J, with 7 bases in the middle. In nucleotides, the CDR3 is TGCGCCAGCAGCCAAGGTAGAGGTGAAAAACTGTTTTTT. Translating it yields CASSQGRGEKLFF.

The chain has TRBV9 and TRBJ2-3; TRBD2 matches 8 bases. This CDR3 has 16 residues. Germline CDR1 SGDLS, CDR2 YYNGEE. The junction had 5 bases not matched to a gene; V was cut back by 1 base and J by 1 base. In nucleotides, the CDR3 is TGTGCCAGCAGCGTACGGCGGCGGGGGGGCACAGATACGCAGTATTTT. It is translated as CASSVRRRGGTDTQYF.

About this clone itself: One end of the junction is discordant with germline, which a read error may explain. Other DNA sequences from this sample encode an identical CDR3 as well. CDR3 loop: CASSQDRAGAPYNEQFF. CDR3 DNA: TGTGCCAGCAGCCAAGATAGGGCGGGGGCACCCTACAATGAGCAATTCTTC. This sequence joins TRBV4-2 and TRBJ2-1; D is perhaps TRBD2 (7 bases). The CDR3 totals 17 residues. CDR1 is LGHNA, CDR2 YNFKEQ, per germline.